The clone carrying this TCR beta chain has just one count. Its antigen is still unknown. V was clipped by 2 bases and J by 4 bases, with 14 bases between them. The germline CDR1 and CDR2 sequences are SEHNR and FQNEAQ (reference sequence). The CDR3 extends over 15 amino acids. CD45RO-negative, CCR7-positively selected cells formed the naive CD8 fraction, excluding terminally differentiated effector memory CD45RA+ cells. The data were taken from a study of shared clonotypes between healthy human individuals. Findings and limits, study-wide: Generally, naive subsets (rather than memory subsets) showed larger estimated richness.

Clones were read by immunoSEQ multiplex PCR, and TCRdb kept only the in-frame ones, dropping some. The sample holds more than 2 million clones, about 94% seen once. This TCR was sampled from a man younger than 35 in good health. Some clones in this sample may be carry-over from other donors' samples. Material: naive CD8+ T cells from PBMCs. J is TRBJ2-5 and V is TRBV7-9; possible D gene TRBD2, 5 bases. CDR3 sequence: CASSLFTRTPETQYF. The CDR3 nucleotides read TGTGCCAGCAGCTTATTTACTAGAACCCCAGAGACCCAGTACTTC. Supplemented by reference TRBV7-9 and TRBJ2-5, the full variable domain reads DTGVSQNPRHKITKRGQNVTFRCDPISEHNRLYWYRQTLGQGPEFLTYFQNEAQLEKSRLLSDRFSAERPKGSFSTLEIQRTEQGDSAMYLCASSLFTRTPETQYFGPGTRLLVL.